What follows are 11 T cell receptor beta chains derived from one specimen sequenced in a study of T cell responses to AZD1222 COVID-19 vaccine. Here immunoSEQ multiplex PCR was the method, and the copy in TCRdb shows in-frame clones only, minus some. The sample includes approximately 82,000 clones, 80% to 95% of them seen just once. The material was peripheral blood, obtained 28 days after the second AZD1222 dose. These receptors were collected from an adult who received the AZD1222 COVID-19 vaccine.

The sample holds a few counts of this clone. V usage is TRBV11-2 and J usage is TRBJ1-6; D is possibly TRBD1 (6 bases). V dropped 0 bases and J dropped 6 bases, with 18 bases sitting between them. This CDR3 contains 18 residues. Germline loops: CDR1 SGHAT, CDR2 FQNNGV. The CDR3 DNA reads as TGTGCCAGCAGCTTAGAAATCGGGGGCCCAGCCCTTAATTCACCCCTCCACTTT. This translates into CASSLEIGGPALNSPLHF.

This chain links TRBV19 with TRBJ1-6; D is ambiguous. Germline V gene data show CDR1 as LNHDA and CDR2 as SQIVND (reference sequence). This CDR3 comprises 14 residues. Trimming took 5 bases from V and 8 from J, leaving 13 bases between them. CDR3 residues: CASSSTTDYSPLHF. CDR3 sequence (DNA): TGTGCCAGTAGTTCAACGACCGACTATTCACCCCTCCACTTT.

This clone was detected once. The V and J genes are TRBV28 and TRBJ1-1; 12 bases fit TRBD1. Trimming took 5 bases from V and 0 from J; bases not matched to a gene: 7. The V gene's germline CDR1 is MDHEN and CDR2 SYDVKM. The CDR3 contains 17 residues. The CDR3 spells CASSLAGTGGLNTEAFF. CDR3 in DNA: TGTGCCAGCAGTCTCGCCGGGACAGGGGGCTTGAACACTGAAGCTTTCTTT.

This chain uses TRBV5-1 with TRBJ2-3; the match to TRBD2 covers 14 bases. The CDR3 has 17 amino acids. The germline gives CDR1 SGHRS, CDR2 YFSETQ. V gave up 4 bases and J gave up 3 bases; unmatched junction bases: 7. The CDR3 region has the DNA TGCGCCAGCAGCGGGGGACTAGCGGGGGTTCAGACAGATACGCAGTATTTT. It translates to CASSGGLAGVQTDTQYF.

The rearrangement uses TRBV4-1 and TRBJ2-3, with 7 bases fitting TRBD1. Germline lookup yields CDR1 MGHRA and CDR2 YSYEKL. The V gene end was trimmed by 0 bases and the J gene end by 5 bases; junction bases not matched to a gene: 8. The CDR3 runs to 16 residues. In nucleotides, the CDR3 is TGCGCCAGCAGCCAAGAACCGCGACAGGGTGAAGATACGCAGTATTTT. Translating it yields CASSQEPRQGEDTQYF.

V usage is TRBV19 and J usage is TRBJ2-5; tentative D call: TRBD1 (6 bases). This CDR3 has 12 residues. Germline V gives CDR1 LNHDA, CDR2 SQIVND (reference sequence). V was pared by 4 bases and J by 9 bases, with 12 bases between. The CDR3 spells CASSNVGAPQYF. As DNA, the CDR3 is TGTGCCAGTAGTAACGTGGGGGCCCCCCAGTACTTC.

The rearrangement joins TRBV6-5 to TRBJ1-5; D gene uncertain. CDR1 is MNHEY and CDR2 is SVGAGI in the germline V gene. The CDR3 totals 14 residues. V lost 5 bases, J lost 2 bases, and 10 bases lay in between. The DNA for the CDR3 is TGTGCCAGCAGTCCTCGGGTTGGCAATCAGCCCCAGCATTTT. It yields the protein CASSPRVGNQPQHF.

This chain connects TRBV10-3 to TRBJ2-2; no clear D. Trimming took 3 bases from V and 6 from J, leaving 2 bases between them. CDR1 is ENHRY, CDR2 SYGVKD, per germline. CDR3 size: 11 residues. CDR3 residues: CAISDSGELFF. CDR3 in DNA: TGTGCCATCAGTGACTCCGGGGAGCTGTTTTTT.

The rearrangement joins TRBV30 to TRBJ1-4; D gene ambiguous. The CDR3 runs to 13 residues. Germline V gives CDR1 GTSNPN, CDR2 SVGIG (reference sequence). V was clipped by 0 bases and J by 7 bases, with 9 bases between them. CDR3 DNA: TGTGCCTGGAGTGTAAGGTCGGGTGAAAAACTGTTTTTT. Encoded protein: CAWSVRSGEKLFF.

The chain uses TRBV5-8 and TRBJ2-2; the D gene could be TRBD1 or TRBD2 (6 bases each). Trimming took off 0 bases at V and 5 bases at J, with 11 bases between the two ends. The CDR3 runs to 15 residues. CDR1 SGHTS and CDR2 YDEGEE come from the germline V gene. The CDR3 DNA follows: TGTGCCAGCAGCTTGGCCGGGGGCTATACCGGGGAGCTGTTTTTT. The encoded protein is CASSLAGGYTGELFF.

The chain links TRBV30 to TRBJ2-5; possibly TRBD2 for D (6 bases). The CDR3 is made up of 13 amino acids. The V end lost 0 bases, the J end lost 3 bases, and 8 bases lay between the germline ends. Germline assignment: CDR1 GTSNPN and CDR2 SVGIG (reference sequence). The CDR3 nucleotides read TGTGCCTGGAGTGTCGGAGGGGAAGAGACCCAGTACTTC. Translated: CAWSVGGEETQYF.